Each of the 25 T cell receptor beta chains below was sequenced from the same sample in a study of blood T cell repertoires in COVID-19. Generated by immunoSEQ multiplex PCR, the TCRdb table keeps only in-frame clones and is missing some. The sample has about 400,000 clones; approximately 84% are singletons. Specimen: PBMCs or T cells enriched from blood (not recorded which). Every receptor here comes from a woman aged 25 to 39 who had recovered from COVID-19.

This chain joins TRBV18 and TRBJ2-7, with a tentative D call TRBD2 (6 bases). The V gene lost 6 bases and the J gene lost 3 bases, with 21 bases spanning the gap. Germline V gene lookup returns CDR1 KGHSH and CDR2 LQKENI. The CDR3 totals 16 residues. The CDR3 region is CASSTNSQGLIYEQYF. CDR3 DNA sequence: TGTGCCAGCTCTACAAACAGCCAGGGACTGATCTACGAGCAGTACTTC.

The genes are TRBV27 and TRBJ2-7; no clear D. This CDR3 has 15 amino acids. Germline V gene data show CDR1 as MNHEY and CDR2 as SMNVEV (reference sequence). The germline V and J ends were trimmed by 0 bases and 7 bases, with 16 bases remaining between them. The CDR3 reads CASSLSQIALEEQYF. For the CDR3, the DNA is TGTGCCAGCAGTTTATCGCAGATAGCTTTGGAGGAGCAGTACTTC.

The chain is built from TRBV4-1 and TRBJ1-2, with D uncertain. The CDR3 extends over 15 amino acids. Germline assignment: CDR1 MGHRA and CDR2 YSYEKL. Trimming shortened V by 0 bases and J by 2 bases, and 10 bases separated the two germline ends. CDR3 sequence: CASSQDTGVNYGYTF. The CDR3 bases are TGCGCCAGCAGCCAAGATACGGGAGTCAACTATGGCTACACCTTC.

The chain recombines TRBV7-2 with TRBJ1-5; 9 bases agree with TRBD1. The junction had 9 bases not matched to a gene; V was cut back by 5 bases and J by 7 bases. The CDR3 has 15 amino acids. Looked up from germline, CDR1 is SGHTA and CDR2 is FQGNSA. CDR3 protein: CASSPGTGRGQPQHF. CDR3 nucleotides: TGTGCCAGCAGCCCGGGGACAGGGCGGGGGCAGCCCCAGCATTTT.

This clone was seen only a few times. V gene TRBV29-1 combines with J gene TRBJ1-2, with D tentatively TRBD1 (5 bases). The CDR3 sequence is 14 residues long. V was shortened by 0 bases and J by 3 bases, with 11 bases between the two germline ends. Germline V gene sequence: CDR1 SQVTM, CDR2 ANQGSEA. CDR3 DNA: TGCAGCGTTGAAGATTTCGGGGGTCACTATGGCTACACCTTC. Amino acids: CSVEDFGGHYGYTF.

The J gene is TRBJ1-2, the V gene TRBV27; D might be TRBD1 (6 bases). The CDR3 contains 15 residues. V was shortened by 6 bases and J by 5 bases, with 19 bases between the two germline ends. Germline V gene data show CDR1 as MNHEY and CDR2 as SMNVEV (reference sequence). CDR3 DNA sequence: TGTGCCAGCAGCCCTAGAGGGGGGGAGATTTATGGCTACACCTTC. Its translation is CASSPRGGEIYGYTF.

This clone was picked up a small number of times. The chain recombines TRBV18 with TRBJ1-6; the match to TRBD1 covers 7 bases. The length of the CDR3 is 17 residues. V shed 3 bases, J shed 7 bases, and the junction held 12 bases outside the gene matches. Germline values: CDR1 KGHSH, CDR2 LQKENI. The CDR3 coding sequence is TGTGCCAGCTCACCTTTCGTGGCGACAGGGCAAAATTCACCCCTCCACTTT. It codes for CASSPFVATGQNSPLHF.

The chain joins TRBV12-3 or TRBV12-4 to TRBJ1-3; unclear D gene. This CDR3 comprises 11 residues. V lost 9 bases and J 4 bases, leaving 7 bases between the germline ends. CDR3 amino acids: CARRQGNTIYF. The CDR3 DNA reads as TGTGCCAGGCGCCAAGGAAACACCATATATTTT.

A note on this clone: The same CDR3 arises from other DNA sequences in this sample as well. The chain combines TRBV28 with TRBJ2-3, with 10 bases that match TRBD2. Germline values: CDR1 MDHEN, CDR2 SYDVKM. V trimming: 5 bases; J trimming: 1 base; junction bases outside the gene matches: 3. CDR3 length: 15 residues. The CDR3 loop reads CASSPGTSGTDTQYF. The CDR3 DNA follows: TGTGCCAGCAGTCCGGGGACTAGCGGCACAGATACGCAGTATTTT.

In this sample, this clone turned up once. The chain joins TRBV7-9 to TRBJ2-5; 8 bases match TRBD2. The junction had 4 bases not matched to a gene; V was cut back by 3 bases and J by 1 base. Germline CDR1 is SEHNR and CDR2 is FQNEAQ (reference sequence). CDR3 length: 15 residues. The CDR3 loop is CASSFSGGPQETQYF. DNA of the CDR3: TGTGCCAGCAGCTTCAGCGGGGGCCCCCAAGAGACCCAGTACTTC. Drawing the rest from reference TRBV7-9 and TRBJ2-5, the complete variable domain is DTGVSQNPRHKITKRGQNVTFRCDPISEHNRLYWYRQTLGQGPEFLTYFQNEAQLEKSRLLSDRFSAERPKGSFSTLEIQRTEQGDSAMYLCASSFSGGPQETQYFGPGTRLLVL.

This chain connects TRBV3-1 (or the pseudogene TRBV3-2) to TRBJ2-3, with D unclear. The CDR3 has 15 residues. CDR1 is LGHDT and CDR2 is YNNKEL in the germline V gene (reference sequence). V lost 4 bases to trimming and J lost 0 bases, with 11 bases between them. CDR3 loop: CASSRQHTSTDTQYF. Here the CDR3 DNA reads TGTGCCAGCAGCCGACAACACACTAGCACAGATACGCAGTATTTT.

The chain recombines TRBV19 with TRBJ2-1, with 8 bases identical to TRBD1. Germline lookup yields CDR1 LNHDA and CDR2 SQIVND (reference sequence). The ends lost 4 bases at V and 4 bases at J; junction bases unmatched: 6. The CDR3 spans 15 residues. The chain's CDR3 is CASSTGGLGYNEQFF. In DNA form, the CDR3 reads TGTGCCAGTAGTACAGGGGGCTTAGGGTACAATGAGCAGTTCTTC. The full variable domain, completed using reference TRBV19 and TRBJ2-1, is DGGITQSPKYLFRKEGQNVTLSCEQNLNHDAMYWYRQDPGQGLRLIYYSQIVNDFQKGDIAEGYSVSREKKESFPLTVTSAQKNPTAFYLCASSTGGLGYNEQFFGPGTRLTVL.

The gene calls are TRBV2 and TRBJ2-7; the match to TRBD1 covers 8 bases. The germline gives CDR1 SNHLY, CDR2 FYNNEI. The J segment lost 3 bases and the V segment lost 5 bases, leaving 6 bases of the junction unmatched. The CDR3 extends over 14 amino acids. CDR3 nucleotide sequence: TGTGCCAGCAGTCAGCCAGGGGGCCTCTACGAGCAGTACTTC. Its translation is CASSQPGGLYEQYF. Supplemented by reference TRBV2 and TRBJ2-7, the full variable domain reads EPEVTQTPSHQVTQMGQEVILRCVPISNHLYFYWYRQILGQKVEFLVSFYNNEISEKSEIFDDQFSVERPDGSNFTLKIRSTKLEDSAMYFCASSQPGGLYEQYFGPGTRLTVT.

V usage is TRBV6-6 and J usage is TRBJ1-3; D uncertain. V shed 6 bases and J shed 4 bases, with 7 bases lying between them. CDR3 length: 12 residues. CDR1 MNHNY and CDR2 SVGAGI come from the germline V gene (reference sequence). CDR3 residues: CASSTGGNTIYF. The CDR3 DNA sequence: TGTGCCAGCAGCACCGGGGGAAACACCATATATTTT.

This chain links TRBV5-1 with TRBJ2-1; 10 bases agree with TRBD2. This CDR3 comprises 16 residues. The J segment lost 4 bases and the V segment lost 2 bases, leaving 6 bases of the junction unmatched. The germline CDR1 and CDR2 sequences are SGHRS and YFSETQ. This CDR3 is CASSFTGLAVYNEQFF. The CDR3 DNA reads TGCGCCAGCAGCTTCACCGGACTAGCGGTTTACAATGAGCAGTTCTTC. The whole variable domain, filled in from reference TRBV5-1 and TRBJ2-1, reads KAGVTQTPRYLIKTRGQQVTLSCSPISGHRSVSWYQQTPGQGLQFLFEYFSETQRNKGNFPGRFSGRQFSNSRSEMNVSTLELGDSALYLCASSFTGLAVYNEQFFGPGTRLTVL.

The J gene is TRBJ2-3, the V gene TRBV15; 13 nucleotides align to TRBD2. Germline CDR1 reads LNHNV; CDR2 reads YYDKDF (reference sequence). Trimming took 4 bases from V and 0 from J; bases not matched to a gene: 7. There are 18 residues in the CDR3. CDR3 sequence reads: CATSIGTSGKASTDTQYF. The CDR3 DNA sequence: TGTGCCACCAGCATTGGGACTAGCGGGAAAGCTAGCACAGATACGCAGTATTTT.

The chain uses TRBV6-6 and TRBJ1-5, with D possibly matching TRBD1 (6 bases). V was cut by 7 bases and J by 6 bases, with 13 bases left in between. The CDR3 is made up of 13 amino acids. The germline V gene encodes CDR1 MNHNY and CDR2 SVGAGI (reference sequence). DNA for the CDR3: TGTGCCAGCAATCTACAGGGTAGTCAGCCCCAGCATTTT. It is translated as CASNLQGSQPQHF.

The chain uses TRBV4-1 and TRBJ1-2; D is unclear. CDR1 is MGHRA, CDR2 YSYEKL, per germline. Trimming took 1 base from V and 7 from J, leaving 7 bases between them. This CDR3 is 12 amino acids long. This chain's CDR3 is CASSQGSSGYTF. CDR3 in DNA: TGCGCCAGCAGCCAAGGATCGAGTGGCTACACCTTC.

The chain recombines TRBV18 with TRBJ2-7; 7 bases agree with TRBD1. The CDR3 extends over 14 amino acids. Per the germline V gene, CDR1 is KGHSH and CDR2 is LQKENI. The junction had 4 bases not matched to a gene; V was cut back by 3 bases and J by 2 bases. DNA for the CDR3: TGTGCCAGCTCACCTGGGGACAGCACCTACGAGCAGTACTTC. Its protein is CASSPGDSTYEQYF. Full variable domain (rest looked up from reference TRBV18 and TRBJ2-7): NAGVMQNPRHLVRRRGQEARLRCSPMKGHSHVYWYRQLPEEGLKFMVYLQKENIIDESGMPKERFSAEFPKEGPSILRIQQVVRGDSAAYFCASSPGDSTYEQYFGPGTRLTVT.

V is TRBV6-1 and J is TRBJ2-7; a weak D match, TRBD1 (5 bases). With 1 base removed from V and 3 bases from J, the gap between germline ends came to 10 bases. The CDR3 totals 14 residues. Germline assignment: CDR1 MNHNS and CDR2 SASEGT. The CDR3 sequence: CASSEGGRVYEQYF. CDR3 DNA sequence: TGTGCCAGCAGTGAAGGGGGCAGGGTCTACGAGCAGTACTTC.

The J gene is TRBJ2-7, the V gene TRBV7-9; weak D call: TRBD2 (5 bases). Germline CDR1 and CDR2: SEHNR and FQNEAQ (reference sequence). The germline V and J ends were trimmed by 5 bases and 2 bases, with 10 bases remaining between them. This CDR3 is built from 13 residues. The chain's CDR3 is CASSITRTYEQYF. The CDR3 coding sequence is TGTGCCAGCAGCATCACTAGGACCTACGAGCAGTACTTC.

V is TRBV10-2 and J is TRBJ2-7, with 10 bases aligning to TRBD2. Germline CDR1 is WSHSY and CDR2 is SAAADI. V was clipped by 6 bases and J by 0 bases; unmatched bases: 5. The CDR3 contains 15 residues. The DNA for the CDR3 is TGCGCCAGCAGAACTCTAGCGGGGGCCTCCTACGAGCAGTACTTC. This sequence encodes CASRTLAGASYEQYF.

The rearrangement joins TRBV7-6 to TRBJ2-5, with 7 bases fitting TRBD2. CDR3 size: 12 residues. V trimming: 4 bases; J trimming: 5 bases; junction bases outside the gene matches: 1. Germline V lookup: CDR1 SGHVS, CDR2 FNYEAQ. This chain's CDR3 is CASSWGGETQYF. The CDR3 region has the DNA TGTGCCAGCAGCTGGGGGGGGGAGACCCAGTACTTC. Filled out from reference TRBV7-6 and TRBJ2-5, the complete variable domain reads GAGVSQSPRYKVTKRGQDVALRCDPISGHVSLYWYRQALGQGPEFLTYFNYEAQQDKSGLPNDRFSAERPEGSISTLTIQRTEQRDSAMYRCASSWGGETQYFGPGTRLLVL.

The CDR3 DNA reads TGTGCCAGCAGCCAAGATTCACGGAACTATGGCTACACCTTC. Translating gives CASSQDSRNYGYTF. The chain employs TRBV3-1 (or the pseudogene TRBV3-2) and TRBJ1-2; no clear D gene. There are 14 residues in the CDR3. The germline CDR1 and CDR2 sequences are LGHDT and YNNKEL (reference sequence). V lost 0 bases and J 2 bases, leaving 7 bases between the germline ends.

The chain carries TRBV12-2 and TRBJ2-7; the D segment call TRBD1 is taken from the table without a DNA check. TRBV12-2 is a listed pseudogene. The CDR3 totals 17 residues. CDR3 coding DNA: TGTGCAAGTCGCTTCGGGACAGTCCTCCGCAAAGCCTACGAGCAGTACTTC. This gives the protein CASRFGTVLRKAYEQYF.